The clone carrying this T cell receptor beta chain was counted only a few times. These data belong to a study of T cells in Graves' hyperthyroidism and ophthalmopathy. The CDR3 has 15 amino acids. V lost 6 bases, J lost 0 bases, and 11 bases lay in between. Per the germline V gene, CDR1 is SGHNT and CDR2 is YENEEA. Amplified regions were TCR beta CDR3 sequences from RNA transcripts. The HTBI primer set served for first-round RT-PCR of the TCR CDR3. TCRdb used MiXCR to reprocess the multiplex PCR reads, holding one entry per CDR3 protein. The top ten clones hold just under 8.5% of a sample with roughly 580,000 distinct CDR3 sequences, 46% of them seen once. Aged 18 to 65, the patients had hyperthyroidism that was newly diagnosed and had lasted under 2 months. Researchers barred patients who had uncontrolled infection, other autoimmune disease, pregnancy or lactation.

Input material: peripheral blood or thyroid tissue (not recorded which). The receptor was isolated from a woman younger than 30 with Graves' hyperthyroidism. The chain carries TRBV11-3 and TRBJ2-2; weak D call: TRBD1 (6 bases). The chain's CDR3 is CASSPGDANTGELFF. The CDR3 DNA reads as TGTGCCAGCAGTCCAGGGGACGCGAACACCGGGGAGCTGTTTTTT.